A single sample is the source of the 18 T cell receptor beta chains below, sequenced in a study of OX40 agonist ivuxolimab in advanced cancers. Measured with immunoSEQ multiplex PCR; TCRdb has only the in-frame clones, and not every one. The sample holds fewer than 85,000 clones, 86% seen once. Sample: CD4+ or CD8+ T cells sorted from blood, taken in a trial of the OX40 agonist ivuxolimab. These receptors all come from an adult with an advanced solid tumor such as melanoma, head and neck, liver or kidney cancer.

The chain combines TRBV5-1 with TRBJ2-7, with TRBD2 matching over 9 bases. Germline CDR1 is SGHRS and CDR2 is YFSETQ. With V trimmed by 0 bases and J by 2 bases, 6 bases remained unmatched. This CDR3 comprises 16 residues. This chain's CDR3 is CASSLEGAGGPYEQYF. DNA of the CDR3: TGCGCCAGCAGCTTGGAGGGGGCGGGAGGGCCCTACGAGCAGTACTTC.

This sequence joins TRBV9 and TRBJ1-1, with TRBD1 matching 8 bases. The germline V gene has CDR1 SGDLS and CDR2 YYNGEE. Unmatched junction bases numbered 16, after V lost 3 bases and J lost 12 bases. This CDR3 has 15 residues. The CDR3, as DNA: TGTGCCAGCAGCGCCATGGACTCCGCCAGGACAGGGCCTTTCTTT. As protein: CASSAMDSARTGPFF.

This chain uses TRBV28 with TRBJ2-7, with D maybe TRBD1 (6 bases). CDR3 length equals 13 residues. In germline, CDR1 is MDHEN, CDR2 SYDVKM. The V end was cut by 11 bases, the J end by 1 base, with 15 bases between. The DNA for the CDR3 is TGTGCCTGCACCGCAGGGGATTCCTACGAGCAGTACTTC. Its protein is CACTAGDSYEQYF.

The chain employs TRBV21-1 and TRBJ2-7. TRBV21-1 is listed as a pseudogene. This CDR3 has 15 residues. CDR3 DNA sequence: TGTGCCAGCAGCAAAGTGGGAAGTAAGTCCTACGAGCAGTACTTC. This translates into CASSKVGSKSYEQYF.

The genes are TRBV9 and TRBJ2-5; TRBD2 is a possible D gene (6 bases). Trimming took off 4 bases at V and 1 base at J, with 17 bases between the two ends. CDR3 length equals 16 residues. Germline V gene sequence: CDR1 SGDLS, CDR2 YYNGEE. Written as DNA, the CDR3 is TGTGCCAGCAGCACTACTCCGGGACTCCTCCAAGAGACCCAGTACTTC. Amino acids: CASSTTPGLLQETQYF. The variable domain in full, completed from reference TRBV9 and TRBJ2-5, reads DSGVTQTPKHLITATGQRVTLRCSPRSGDLSVYWYQQSLDQGLQFLIQYYNGEERAKGNILERFSAQQFPDLHSELNLSSLELGDSALYFCASSTTPGLLQETQYFGPGTRLLVL.

This clone appeared a few times. V usage is TRBV28 and J usage is TRBJ1-5; D ambiguous. The germline CDR1 and CDR2 sequences are MDHEN and SYDVKM. With 5 bases removed from V and 3 bases from J, the gap between germline ends came to 14 bases. The CDR3 contains 15 residues. Written as DNA, the CDR3 is TGTGCCAGCAGTCCCTTAGGATCCTACAATCAGCCCCAGCATTTT. Amino acid sequence: CASSPLGSYNQPQHF. The full variable domain, its missing parts supplied by reference TRBV28 and TRBJ1-5, is DVKVTQSSRYLVKRTGEKVFLECVQDMDHENMFWYRQDPGLGLRLIYFSYDVKMKEKGDIPEGYSVSREKKERFSLILESASTNQTSMYLCASSPLGSYNQPQHFGDGTRLSIL.

This rearrangement joins TRBV7-9 to TRBJ2-1, with 7 bases identical to TRBD1. V gave up 6 bases and J gave up 5 bases; unmatched junction bases: 1. Germline lookup yields CDR1 SEHNR and CDR2 FQNEAQ (reference sequence). CDR3 length: 12 amino acids. The CDR3 loop reads CASRGQNNEQFF. The DNA for the CDR3 is TGTGCCAGCAGGGGACAGAACAATGAGCAGTTCTTC. Drawing the rest from reference TRBV7-9 and TRBJ2-1, the complete variable domain is DTGVSQNPRHKITKRGQNVTFRCDPISEHNRLYWYRQTLGQGPEFLTYFQNEAQLEKSRLLSDRFSAERPKGSFSTLEIQRTEQGDSAMYLCASRGQNNEQFFGPGTRLTVL.

This chain joins TRBV7-2 and TRBJ1-5; D gene uncertain. The CDR3 is 15 residues long. V gave up 2 bases and J gave up 0 bases, with 8 bases separating them. The germline gives CDR1 SGHTA, CDR2 FQGNSA. CDR3 sequence (DNA): TGTGCCAGCAGCTTAATGGGGTATAGCAATCAGCCCCAGCATTTT. Encoded protein: CASSLMGYSNQPQHF. The entire variable domain, with the rest obtained from reference TRBV7-2 and TRBJ1-5, is as follows: GAGVSQSPSNKVTEKGKDVELRCDPISGHTALYWYRQSLGQGLEFLIYFQGNSAPDKSGLPSDRFSAERTGGSVSTLTIQRTQQEDSAVYLCASSLMGYSNQPQHFGDGTRLSIL.

The rearrangement joins TRBV7-9 to TRBJ2-5; D perhaps matches TRBD1 (6 bases). The CDR3 covers 15 residues. Between the trimmed V and J ends, which lost 1 base and 5 bases, there was a span of 14 bases. CDR1 and CDR2 from the germline V gene are SEHNR and FQNEAQ (reference sequence). The DNA for the CDR3 is TGTGCCAGCAGCTTAGGACAGGCCCGCGGGGAGACCCAGTACTTC. Encoded protein: CASSLGQARGETQYF.

This chain uses TRBV10-3 with TRBJ2-7; D is unresolved. This CDR3 has 12 amino acids. Trimming stripped 2 bases from V and 4 bases from J, with 6 bases between. The germline gives CDR1 ENHRY, CDR2 SYGVKD. CDR3 sequence reads: CAISETKYEQYF. Here the CDR3 DNA reads TGTGCCATCAGTGAGACCAAATACGAGCAGTACTTC.

The chain combines TRBV12-5 with TRBJ2-3; TRBD2 matches 8 bases. The V gene end was trimmed by 3 bases and the J gene end by 4 bases; junction bases not matched to a gene: 6. CDR1 and CDR2 from the germline V gene are LGHNT and FRNRAP. The CDR3 extends over 15 amino acids. In DNA, the CDR3 is TGTGCTAGTGGTTTAGCGGGAGAGCCCCCAGATACGCAGTATTTT. This codes for CASGLAGEPPDTQYF.

The rearrangement uses TRBV7-2 and TRBJ2-5; the match to TRBD2 covers 8 bases. V dropped 1 base and J dropped 14; count of bases not matched to a gene: 9. CDR3 size: 13 residues. CDR1 is SGHTA and CDR2 is FQGNSA in the germline V gene. The CDR3 here is CASSLGTSRYPYF. The CDR3 DNA reads TGTGCCAGCAGCTTAGGGACTAGCCGGTACCCTTACTTC. Using reference TRBV7-2 and TRBJ2-5 for the parts outside the CDR3, the full variable domain is GAGVSQSPSNKVTEKGKDVELRCDPISGHTALYWYRQSLGQGLEFLIYFQGNSAPDKSGLPSDRFSAERTGGSVSTLTIQRTQQEDSAVYLCASSLGTSRYPYFGPGTRLLVL.

The V and J genes are TRBV5-8 and TRBJ2-7; D gene unclear. This CDR3 has 12 amino acids. Trimming removed 4 bases from V and 4 bases from J, with 9 bases in between. The V gene's germline CDR1 is SGHTS and CDR2 YDEGEE. The CDR3 region is CASSLTRYEQYF. CDR3 bases: TGTGCCAGCAGCCTCACCCGTTACGAGCAGTACTTC.

The V call is TRBV16, the J call TRBJ1-5; a weak D match, TRBD1 (5 bases). The germline V gene has CDR1 KGHSY and CDR2 FQNENV. CDR3 length equals 14 residues. Trimming took 0 bases from V and 4 from J, leaving 7 bases between them. Written as DNA, the CDR3 is TGTGCCAGCAGCCAATCCCCAGGGAATCAGCCCCAGCATTTT. It translates to CASSQSPGNQPQHF.

V and J are TRBV6-1 and TRBJ2-3; no reliable D call. This CDR3 contains 15 residues. Germline CDR1 and CDR2: MNHNS and SASEGT. V was shortened by 6 bases and J by 1 base, with 14 bases between the two germline ends. The CDR3 region has the DNA TGTGCCAGCAGCCCCCTGAACCGGCGCACAGATACGCAGTATTTT. The encoded protein is CASSPLNRRTDTQYF.

The chain uses TRBV7-3 and TRBJ2-1; 11 bases are shared with TRBD2. The V gene end was trimmed by 5 bases and the J gene end by 9 bases; junction bases not matched to a gene: 9. Germline CDR1 is SGHTA and CDR2 is FQGTGA. CDR3 length equals 15 residues. Written as DNA, the CDR3 is TGTGCCAGCAGCCCCCTAGCGGGGGGCGTGGGTGAGCAGTTCTTC. It codes for CASSPLAGGVGEQFF.

The V and J genes are TRBV7-2 and TRBJ1-1; D perhaps matches TRBD1 (5 bases). Trimming stripped 4 bases from V and 5 bases from J, with 14 bases between. There are 14 residues in the CDR3. Per germline, CDR1 SGHTA and CDR2 FQGNSA. The CDR3 region is CASSSQGVTTEAFF. DNA of the CDR3: TGTGCCAGCAGCTCGCAGGGTGTGACGACTGAAGCTTTCTTT.

The genes are TRBV7-9 and TRBJ1-1; D unclear. V dropped 3 bases and J dropped 0 bases, with 11 bases sitting between them. The germline CDR1 and CDR2 sequences are SEHNR and FQNEAQ (reference sequence). The CDR3 runs to 15 residues. The CDR3 reads CASSFSGGVNTEAFF. The CDR3 bases are TGTGCCAGCAGCTTCAGCGGTGGGGTGAACACTGAAGCTTTCTTT.